These 2 T cell receptor beta chains originate from one sample sequenced in a study of shared clonotypes between healthy human individuals. The repertoire was sequenced with immunoSEQ multiplex PCR; TCRdb's copy has only in-frame clones and lacks some. This sample has approximately 95,000 clones, with less than 80% found just once. Sample: memory CD8+ T cells sorted from blood. Subset of the sample: CD45RO+ cells pooled with CCR7-negative TemRA cells. These receptors originate from a young man in good health.

As regards this clone: Additional DNA sequences in this sample encode the identical CDR3. The rearrangement joins TRBV6-1 to TRBJ1-1; TRBD1 matches 7 bases. After removal of 2 bases from V and 4 bases from J, the junction contained 4 bases not matched to a gene. The CDR3 consists of 14 residues. Germline V lookup: CDR1 MNHNS, CDR2 SASEGT. CDR3 sequence: CASSERGLGTEAFF. The DNA of the CDR3 is TGTGCCAGCAGTGAAAGGGGGCTCGGCACTGAAGCTTTCTTT.

This clone appeared once. This chain joins TRBV4-3 and TRBJ2-3; a possible D gene is TRBD1 (6 bases). V was clipped by 1 base and J by 7 bases, with 12 bases between them. Germline V CDR1 and CDR2: LGHNA, YSLEER. The length of the CDR3 is 14 residues. Written as DNA, the CDR3 is TGCGCCAGCAGCCAAGGGGCAGGGGACCATACGCAGTATTTT. This sequence encodes CASSQGAGDHTQYF.